Listed below are T cell receptor beta chains from one sample, sequenced in a study of blood T cell repertoires in COVID-19. Sequencing used immunoSEQ multiplex PCR; TCRdb keeps in-frame clones, though not all of them. The table records 400,000 to 500,000 clones, approximately 87% of them present only once. Sequenced input: PBMCs or T cells enriched from blood (not recorded which). These receptors were taken from a woman aged 40 to 55 who had recovered from COVID-19. The CDR3 runs from the conserved cysteine through the conserved F or W. The order of the fields is V gene, J gene, clone size, D gene, CDR3 protein, CDR3 DNA. The D gene is left open where the match is weak. Clone size is stated in some rows and not others, as once, few, many or a class when expanded.

V: TRBV7-6
J: TRBJ2-1
size: few
D: -
CDR3: CASSFMGASYNEQFF
DNA: TGTGCCAGCAGCTTCATGGGAGCTTCCTACAATGAGCAGTTCTTC

V: TRBV19
J: TRBJ1-3
size: -
D: -
CDR3: CASSMESSGNTIYF
DNA: TGTGCCAGTAGTATGGAGAGCTCTGGAAACACCATATATTTT

V: TRBV4-1
J: TRBJ1-2
size: -
D: -
CDR3: CASSQLGSTGYGYTF
DNA: TGCGCCAGCAGCCAATTAGGGAGTACGGGCTATGGCTACACCTTC

V: TRBV6-2/TRBV6-3
J: TRBJ1-6
size: -
D: -
CDR3: CASSYVRLSQRLFDSPLHF
DNA: TGTGCCAGCAGTTACGTACGATTATCACAGCGGCTGTTTGATTCACCCCTCCACTTT

V: TRBV7-2
J: TRBJ2-7
size: -
D: TRBD1
CDR3: CASSLERTGGEQYF
DNA: TGTGCCAGCAGCTTAGAGCGGACAGGGGGCGAGCAATACTTC

V: TRBV23-1
J: TRBJ1-2
size: -
D: -
CDR3: CASSQSGQGGMIYGYTF
DNA: TGCGCCAGCAGTCAATCCGGGCAGGGCGGGATGATCTATGGCTACACCTTC

V: TRBV21-1
J: TRBJ2-4
size: -
D: -
CDR3: CASSSPPGRGIQYF
DNA: TGTGCCAGCAGCTCCCCCCCCGGCCGCGGGATTCAGTACTTC

V: TRBV29-1
J: TRBJ2-1
size: -
D: -
CDR3: CSADILVNEQFF
DNA: TGCAGCGCCGACATACTAGTCAATGAGCAGTTCTTC

V: TRBV15
J: TRBJ1-2
size: once
D: -
CDR3: CATSNTKIYGYTF
DNA: TGTGCCACCAGCAACACCAAAATCTATGGCTACACCTTC

V: TRBV7-2
J: TRBJ1-3
size: once
D: -
CDR3: CASSLVEGSGNTIYF
DNA: TGTGCCAGCAGCTTAGTGGAGGGCTCTGGAAACACCATATATTTT

V: TRBV7-2
J: TRBJ2-7
size: -
D: -
CDR3: CASSLYNYEQYF
DNA: TGTGCCAGCAGCTTATATAACTACGAGCAGTACTTC

V: TRBV10-1
J: TRBJ2-7
size: -
D: TRBD2
CDR3: CASSPGGYEQYF
DNA: TGCGCCAGTTCCCCGGGGGGCTACGAGCAGTACTTC

V: TRBV14
J: TRBJ2-7
size: -
D: TRBD2
CDR3: CASSQLAGPLGEQYF
DNA: TGTGCCAGCAGCCAGTTAGCGGGCCCTCTGGGGGAGCAGTACTTC

V: TRBV5-6
J: TRBJ2-5
size: -
D: TRBD1
CDR3: CASRPGTAQETQYF
DNA: TGTGCCAGCAGGCCCGGGACAGCACAAGAGACCCAGTACTTC

V: TRBV2
J: TRBJ1-1
size: -
D: -
CDR3: CASSDTSSSEAFF
DNA: TGTGCCAGCAGTGATACCAGTTCCAGTGAAGCTTTCTTT

V: TRBV19
J: TRBJ1-1
size: -
D: -
CDR3: CASSAGRNFGEAFF
DNA: TGTGCCAGTAGTGCTGGCAGGAACTTCGGTGAAGCTTTCTTT

V: TRBV19
J: TRBJ1-3
size: -
D: -
CDR3: CASSWLPGNTIYF
DNA: TGTGCCAGTAGTTGGCTCCCTGGAAACACCATATATTTT

V: TRBV10-3
J: TRBJ2-5
size: -
D: TRBD2
CDR3: CAISEPAGAGETQYF
DNA: TGTGCCATCAGTGAGCCAGCGGGAGCGGGAGAGACCCAGTACTTC

V: TRBV12-5
J: TRBJ2-2
size: -
D: -
CDR3: CASGVRAGNTGELFF
DNA: TGTGCTAGTGGTGTACGGGCGGGGAACACCGGGGAGCTGTTTTTT

V: TRBV7-9
J: TRBJ1-2
size: once
D: -
CDR3: CASSLNRDRGYTF
DNA: TGTGCCAGCAGCCTAAACAGGGATAGGGGCTACACCTTC

V: TRBV10-1
J: TRBJ1-2
size: few
D: TRBD1
CDR3: CASSPGQGDGYTF
DNA: TGCGCCAGCAGCCCCGGACAGGGGGATGGCTACACCTTC

V: TRBV7-2
J: TRBJ2-1
size: -
D: TRBD1
CDR3: CASSPGGQYNEQFF
DNA: TGTGCCAGCAGCCCAGGGGGCCAGTACAATGAGCAGTTCTTC

V: TRBV6-2/TRBV6-3
J: TRBJ1-2
size: -
D: -
CDR3: CASSYLRDGVNYGYTF
DNA: TGTGCCAGCAGTTACTTGCGGGACGGAGTTAACTATGGCTACACCTTC

V: TRBV5-1
J: TRBJ2-1
size: -
D: TRBD2
CDR3: CASSLGSSGYNEQFF
DNA: TGCGCCAGCAGCTTGGGGTCTAGCGGGTACAATGAGCAGTTCTTC

V: TRBV28
J: TRBJ2-1
size: -
D: TRBD1
CDR3: CASSLNPGQRGEQFF
DNA: TGTGCCAGCAGTTTAAACCCGGGACAGAGGGGTGAGCAGTTCTTC

V: TRBV7-9
J: TRBJ2-3
size: -
D: -
CDR3: CASSLGGGVARTDTQYF
DNA: TGTGCCAGCAGCTTAGGAGGAGGGGTAGCCCGCACAGATACGCAGTATTTT

V: TRBV18
J: TRBJ1-3
size: -
D: TRBD1
CDR3: CASSPQGARGNTIYF
DNA: TGTGCCAGCTCACCCCAGGGGGCCAGAGGAAACACCATATATTTT

V: TRBV19
J: TRBJ1-4
size: -
D: -
CDR3: CASTPGTNEKLFF
DNA: TGTGCCAGTACCCCCGGGACTAATGAAAAACTGTTTTTT

V: TRBV2
J: TRBJ1-2
size: -
D: -
CDR3: CAREHGYTF
DNA: TGTGCCCGCGAACATGGCTACACCTTC

V: TRBV3-1/TRBV3-2
J: TRBJ1-5
size: -
D: -
CDR3: CASSQARAQPQHF
DNA: TGTGCCAGCAGCCAAGCCAGGGCTCAGCCCCAGCATTTT

V: TRBV7-2
J: TRBJ2-5
size: once
D: -
CDR3: CASSEWGVETQYF
DNA: TGTGCCAGCAGCGAGTGGGGGGTAGAGACCCAGTACTTC

V: TRBV12-3/TRBV12-4
J: TRBJ1-2
size: -
D: -
CDR3: CASSFSGRDGYTF
DNA: TGTGCCAGCAGTTTTTCGGGGAGGGATGGCTACACCTTC

V: TRBV15
J: TRBJ2-5
size: -
D: -
CDR3: CATSRGTAQETQYF
DNA: TGTGCCACCAGCAGAGGCACAGCCCAAGAGACCCAGTACTTC

V: TRBV10-3
J: TRBJ1-1
size: once
D: TRBD1
CDR3: CAISDMGQGATEAFF
DNA: TGTGCCATCAGTGATATGGGACAGGGGGCGACTGAAGCTTTCTTT

V: TRBV6-5
J: TRBJ1-1
size: -
D: TRBD1
CDR3: CASSTSGGTEAFF
DNA: TGTGCCAGCTCAACCTCAGGGGGCACTGAAGCTTTCTTT

V: TRBV30
J: TRBJ2-1
size: -
D: TRBD2
CDR3: CAWSVIPSGSEQFF
DNA: TGTGCCTGGAGTGTCATACCTAGCGGGAGTGAGCAGTTCTTC

V: TRBV30
J: TRBJ1-5
size: -
D: TRBD1
CDR3: CAWSGRQGDGGNQPQHF
DNA: TGTGCCTGGAGTGGTAGACAGGGCGATGGGGGCAATCAGCCCCAGCATTTT

V: TRBV24-1
J: TRBJ2-2
size: -
D: -
CDR3: CATSDSRGGEDTGELFF
DNA: TGTGCCACCAGTGATTCCAGGGGAGGGGAGGACACCGGGGAGCTGTTTTTT

V: TRBV4-1
J: TRBJ1-3
size: -
D: -
CDR3: CASSQPQGGNTIYF
DNA: TGCGCCAGCAGCCAACCCCAGGGCGGAAACACCATATATTTT

V: TRBV7-8
J: TRBJ1-5
size: -
D: TRBD1
CDR3: CASSSTGGDQPQHF
DNA: TGTGCCAGCAGCTCGACAGGGGGCGATCAGCCCCAGCATTTT

V: TRBV4-2
J: TRBJ2-7
size: -
D: TRBD1
CDR3: CASSQVLGTGGYEQYF
DNA: TGTGCCAGCAGCCAAGTGTTAGGAACAGGGGGCTACGAGCAGTACTTC

V: TRBV11-3
J: TRBJ2-7
size: once
D: TRBD2
CDR3: CASSPWGGLAAYEQYF
DNA: TGTGCCAGCAGCCCCTGGGGGGGACTAGCGGCCTACGAGCAGTACTTC

V: TRBV5-1
J: TRBJ1-4
size: once
D: -
CDR3: CASSLALRENEKLFF
DNA: TGCGCCAGCAGCTTGGCCTTACGCGAGAATGAAAAACTGTTTTTT

V: TRBV14
J: TRBJ1-5
size: -
D: -
CDR3: CASSQSASDQPQHF
DNA: TGTGCCAGCAGCCAATCTGCATCAGATCAGCCCCAGCATTTT

V: TRBV10-3
J: TRBJ2-1
size: -
D: TRBD2
CDR3: CAIRTSGSSYNEQFF
DNA: TGTGCCATCAGAACTAGCGGGAGCTCCTACAATGAGCAGTTCTTC

V: TRBV19
J: TRBJ2-6
size: -
D: -
CDR3: CASTSVRVSGANVLTF
DNA: TGTGCCAGTACATCGGTCCGAGTTTCTGGGGCCAACGTCCTGACTTTC

V: TRBV7-2
J: TRBJ2-5
size: -
D: -
CDR3: CASSFASGGETQYF
DNA: TGTGCCAGCAGCTTCGCCTCCGGGGGAGAGACCCAGTACTTC

V: TRBV2
J: TRBJ1-1
size: -
D: -
CDR3: CASSVGGIGTEAFF
DNA: TGTGCCAGCAGTGTAGGGGGAATAGGCACTGAAGCTTTCTTT

V: TRBV7-2
J: TRBJ2-2
size: -
D: -
CDR3: CASSPTGLGTTGELFF
DNA: TGTGCCAGCAGCCCTACAGGGTTAGGAACCACCGGGGAGCTGTTTTTT

V: TRBV4-3
J: TRBJ1-5
size: -
D: -
CDR3: CASSRGLGQPQHF
DNA: TGCGCCAGCAGCCGCGGGTTGGGTCAGCCCCAGCATTTT

V: TRBV4-3
J: TRBJ1-2
size: -
D: -
CDR3: CASSPSSLGYGYTF
DNA: TGCGCCAGCAGCCCCTCGTCCCTAGGATATGGCTACACCTTC

V: TRBV3-1/TRBV3-2
J: TRBJ1-5
size: -
D: TRBD1
CDR3: CASSLTGGNQPQHF
DNA: TGTGCCAGCAGCCTGACAGGGGGCAATCAGCCCCAGCATTTT

V: TRBV4-3
J: TRBJ1-3
size: once
D: -
CDR3: CASSQESYGSGNTIYF
DNA: TGCGCCAGCAGCCAAGAGTCCTATGGCTCTGGAAACACCATATATTTT

V: TRBV29-1
J: TRBJ2-3
size: -
D: TRBD1
CDR3: CSVGDRVPDTQYF
DNA: TGCAGCGTTGGAGACAGGGTCCCAGATACGCAGTATTTT

V: TRBV11-2
J: TRBJ2-3
size: -
D: TRBD2
CDR3: CASSSPGTSGRAGSDTQYF
DNA: TGTGCCAGCAGCTCCCCCGGGACTAGCGGGAGGGCCGGGTCGGATACGCAGTATTTT

V: TRBV3-1/TRBV3-2
J: TRBJ2-3
size: -
D: TRBD2
CDR3: CASSQDRASGRQDTQYF
DNA: TGTGCCAGCAGCCAAGATAGGGCTAGCGGGAGGCAAGATACGCAGTATTTT

V: TRBV7-2
J: TRBJ1-6
size: -
D: TRBD1
CDR3: CASSLSLPTGGNSPLHF
DNA: TGTGCCAGCAGCTTATCCCTACCCACAGGGGGCAATTCACCCCTCCACTTT

V: TRBV9
J: TRBJ1-6
size: -
D: TRBD1
CDR3: CASSEGQGRSYNSPLHF
DNA: TGTGCCAGCAGCGAGGGACAGGGGCGCTCCTATAATTCACCCCTCCACTTT